The T cell receptor beta chain described here comes from a study of PD-1 blockade in classical Hodgkin lymphoma. General observations from the study: Newly diagnosed patients reportedly had lower baseline TCR diversity than healthy donors. Complete responders entered with baseline diversity on par with newly diagnosed patients, the results showed.

Clones were sequenced by immunoSEQ multiplex PCR, and TCRdb holds only the in-frame ones, with some missing. The table has roughly 42,000 clones, approximately 70% seen once. CDR1 is ENHRY and CDR2 is SYGVKD in the germline V gene. CDR3 length: 16 amino acids. V lost 10 bases to trimming and J lost 4 bases; unmatched junction nucleotides: 16. Every patient relapsed after autologous stem cell transplantation, and brentuximab vedotin exposure varied. In the case of this clone: Antigen unknown.

This chain uses TRBV10-3 with TRBJ1-2; 9 positions match TRBD1. The TCR sequence derives from a human donor with classical Hodgkin lymphoma. The source material was peripheral blood mononuclear cells (PBMCs), sampled at baseline. The CDR3 is CATPGLPGQGIYGYTF. Here the CDR3 DNA reads TGTGCCACCCCTGGTCTACCGGGACAGGGAATCTATGGCTACACCTTC.